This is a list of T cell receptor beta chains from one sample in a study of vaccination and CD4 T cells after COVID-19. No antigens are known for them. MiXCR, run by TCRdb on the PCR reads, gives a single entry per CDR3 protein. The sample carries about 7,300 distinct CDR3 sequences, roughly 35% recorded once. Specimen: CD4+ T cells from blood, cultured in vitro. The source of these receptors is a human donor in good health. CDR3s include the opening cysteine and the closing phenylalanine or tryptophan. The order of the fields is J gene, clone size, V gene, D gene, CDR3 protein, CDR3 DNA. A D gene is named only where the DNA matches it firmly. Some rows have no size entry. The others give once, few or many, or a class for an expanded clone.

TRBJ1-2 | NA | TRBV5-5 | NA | CASSLSGASNYGYTF | TGTGCCAGCAGCTTATCCGGGGCCTCCAACTATGGCTACACCTTC
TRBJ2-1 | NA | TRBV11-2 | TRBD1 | CASSRGQGSYNEQFF | TGTGCCAGCAGCCGGGGACAGGGCTCCTACAATGAGCAGTTCTTC
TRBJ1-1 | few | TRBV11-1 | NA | CASSLVPRVEAFF | TGTGCCAGCAGCTTAGTGCCCAGGGTGGAAGCTTTCTTT
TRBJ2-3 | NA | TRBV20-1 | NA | CSATPILDNPVDTQYF | TGCAGTGCTACTCCAATCCTGGACAACCCCGTGGATACGCAGTATTTT
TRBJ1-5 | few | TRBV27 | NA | CASSLIQHPDQPQHF | TGTGCCAGCAGTTTAATACAGCACCCCGATCAGCCCCAGCATTTT
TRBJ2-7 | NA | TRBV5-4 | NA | CASSLQGSRYEQYF | TGTGCCAGCAGCTTGCAGGGCTCCCGCTACGAGCAGTACTTC
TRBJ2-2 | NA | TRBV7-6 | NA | CASSKDNTGELFF | TGTGCCAGCAGTAAGGACAACACCGGGGAGCTGTTTTTT
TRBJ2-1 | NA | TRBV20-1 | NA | CSLGDEQFF | TGCAGTCTGGGAGATGAGCAGTTCTTC
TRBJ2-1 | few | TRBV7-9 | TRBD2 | CASSQTSGGVNEQFF | TGTGCCAGCAGCCAGACTAGCGGGGGGGTAAATGAGCAGTTCTTC
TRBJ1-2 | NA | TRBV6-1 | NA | CASRAAWHGYTF | TGTGCCAGCAGGGCTGCTTGGCATGGCTACACCTTC
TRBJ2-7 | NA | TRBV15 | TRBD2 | CATSRDSVAGELQTYEQYF | TGTGCCACCAGCAGAGATTCGGTAGCGGGGGAGCTACAGACCTACGAGCAGTACTTC
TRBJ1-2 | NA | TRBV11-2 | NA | CASSLDLLTQNYGYTF | TGTGCCAGCAGCTTAGATCTATTAACACAGAACTATGGCTACACCTTC
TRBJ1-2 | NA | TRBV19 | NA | CASTPRTVVGYGYTF | TGTGCCAGTACCCCGCGGACGGTGGTCGGGTATGGCTACACCTTC
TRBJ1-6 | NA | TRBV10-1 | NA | CASSESVGSPNSPLHF | TGCGCCAGCAGTGAGTCAGTAGGATCGCCGAATTCACCCCTCCACTTT
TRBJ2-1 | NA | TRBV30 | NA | CAWSRGGGGPYNEQFF | TGTGCCTGGAGTCGAGGGGGCGGGGGGCCCTACAATGAGCAGTTCTTC
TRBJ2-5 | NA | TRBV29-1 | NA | CSATDSKETQYF | TGCAGCGCAACGGACAGTAAAGAGACCCAGTACTTC
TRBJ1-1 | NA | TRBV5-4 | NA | CASSSLSGMETEAFF | TGTGCCAGCAGCTCGCTCTCGGGAATGGAGACTGAAGCTTTCTTT
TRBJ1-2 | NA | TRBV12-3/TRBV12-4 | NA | CASSLEGNGYTF | TGTGCCAGCAGTTTAGAGGGGAATGGCTACACCTTC
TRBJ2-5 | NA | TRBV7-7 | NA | CASSLLTSSPQETQYF | TGTGCTAGCAGCCTCCTGACTAGTTCGCCACAAGAGACCCAGTACTTC
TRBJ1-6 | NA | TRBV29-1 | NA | CSVGPPLHF | TGCAGCGTTGGACCACCCCTCCACTTT
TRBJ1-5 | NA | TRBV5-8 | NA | CASSTGIYSNQPQHF | TGTGCCAGCAGCACCGGAATTTATAGCAATCAGCCCCAGCATTTT
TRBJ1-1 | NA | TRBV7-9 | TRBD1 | CASSLSRMDRGKFGGEAFF | TGTGCCAGCAGCTTGTCCCGGATGGACAGGGGAAAGTTCGGGGGTGAAGCTTTCTTT
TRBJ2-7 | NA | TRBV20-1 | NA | CSGGRDTAYEQYF | TGCAGTGGCGGCCGAGACACGGCTTACGAGCAGTACTTC
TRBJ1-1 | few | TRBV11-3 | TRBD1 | CASSRTGAVTEAFF | TGTGCCAGCTCACGGACAGGGGCGGTCACTGAAGCTTTCTTT
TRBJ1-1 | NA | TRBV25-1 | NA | CASSESLLRDTEAFF | TGTGCCAGCAGTGAATCCCTCCTCAGGGACACTGAAGCTTTCTTT
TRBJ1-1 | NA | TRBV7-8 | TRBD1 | CASSPGQGRGEAFF | TGTGCCAGCAGCCCCGGACAGGGGAGGGGTGAAGCTTTCTTT
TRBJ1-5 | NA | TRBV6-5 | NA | CASSYSGNDQPQHF | TGTGCCAGCAGTTACTCAGGGAATGATCAGCCCCAGCATTTT
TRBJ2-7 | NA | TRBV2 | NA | CASSEGSSYEQYF | TGTGCCAGCAGTGAAGGGTCTTCCTACGAGCAGTACTTC
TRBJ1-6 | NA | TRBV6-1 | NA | CASRDGVSPLHF | TGTGCCAGCAGGGACGGGGTATCACCCCTCCACTTT
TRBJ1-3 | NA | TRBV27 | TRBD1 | CASSKTGSGNTIYF | TGTGCCAGCAGCAAGACAGGGAGTGGAAACACCATATATTTT
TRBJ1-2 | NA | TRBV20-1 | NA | CSATPRIVGYTF | TGCAGTGCTACGCCCCGGATAGTCGGCTACACCTTC
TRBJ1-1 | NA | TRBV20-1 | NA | CSARGAGEAFF | TGCAGTGCTAGAGGGGCAGGTGAAGCTTTCTTT
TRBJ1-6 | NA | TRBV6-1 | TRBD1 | CASSRTGVNSPLHF | TGTGCCAGCAGCAGGACAGGGGTGAATTCACCCCTCCACTTT
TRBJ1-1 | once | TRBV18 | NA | CASSPGGRGTEAFF | TGTGCCAGCTCACCGGGGGGGCGAGGGACTGAAGCTTTCTTT
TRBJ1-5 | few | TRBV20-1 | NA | CSATQFNQPQHF | TGCAGTGCCACCCAGTTTAATCAGCCCCAGCATTTT
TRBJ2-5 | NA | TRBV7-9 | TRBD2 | CASSSGLAGGLYQETQYF | TGTGCCAGCAGCTCCGGACTAGCGGGGGGCTTGTACCAAGAGACCCAGTACTTC
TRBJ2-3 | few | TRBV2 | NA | CASRSGLSTDTQYF | TGTGCCAGCAGAAGTGGACTTAGCACAGATACGCAGTATTTT
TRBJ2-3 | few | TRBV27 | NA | CASSSGPTDTQYF | TGTGCCAGCAGTTCAGGCCCCACAGATACGCAGTATTTT
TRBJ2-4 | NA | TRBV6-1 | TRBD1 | CASSETGGVDIQYF | TGTGCCAGCAGTGAGACAGGGGGAGTGGACATTCAGTACTTC
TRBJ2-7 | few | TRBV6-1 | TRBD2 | CASRDLEGGGPSYEQYF | TGTGCCAGCAGAGACCTTGAGGGCGGGGGGCCCTCCTACGAGCAGTACTTC
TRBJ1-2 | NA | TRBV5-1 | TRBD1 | CASSGTGAGYGYTF | TGCGCCAGCAGTGGGACAGGGGCAGGCTATGGCTACACCTTC
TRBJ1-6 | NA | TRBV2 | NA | CASSQGSSYNSPLHF | TGTGCCAGCAGTCAAGGGAGCTCCTATAATTCACCCCTCCACTTT
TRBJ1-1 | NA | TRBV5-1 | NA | CASSLWGPQDTEAFF | TGCGCCAGCAGCTTGTGGGGACCCCAGGACACTGAAGCTTTCTTT
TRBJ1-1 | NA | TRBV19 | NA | CASSIPMNTEAFF | TGTGCCAGTAGTATCCCCATGAACACTGAAGCTTTCTTT
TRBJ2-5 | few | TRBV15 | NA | CATSRDRLGQETQYF | TGTGCCACCAGCAGAGACCGGCTAGGTCAAGAGACCCAGTACTTC
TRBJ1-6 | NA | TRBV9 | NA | CASSAVQTDSPLHF | TGTGCCAGCAGCGCCGTTCAGACGGATTCACCCCTCCACTTT
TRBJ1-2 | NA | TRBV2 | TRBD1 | CASSEGQGLGGYTF | TGTGCCAGCAGTGAGGGACAGGGATTGGGAGGCTACACCTTC
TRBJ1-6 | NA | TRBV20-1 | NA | CSGGGSGSPLHF | TGCAGCGGCGGAGGGAGTGGGTCACCCCTCCACTTT
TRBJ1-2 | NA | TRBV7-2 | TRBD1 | CASSLVAGQGAGGYTF | TGTGCCAGCAGCTTAGTAGCGGGACAGGGGGCAGGAGGCTACACCTTC
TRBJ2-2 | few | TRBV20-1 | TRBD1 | CSARDPGTGDTGELFF | TGCAGTGCTAGAGATCCAGGGACAGGGGACACCGGGGAGCTGTTTTTT
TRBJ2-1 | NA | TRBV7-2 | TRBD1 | CASSSPGQGIYEQFF | TGTGCCAGCAGTTCACCGGGACAGGGGATCTATGAGCAGTTCTTC
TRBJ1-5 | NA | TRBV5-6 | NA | CASSLGLERNQPQHF | TGTGCCAGCAGCTTGGGACTAGAAAGGAATCAGCCCCAGCATTTT
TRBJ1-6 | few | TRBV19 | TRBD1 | CASSIGTGIAAPLHF | TGTGCCAGTAGTATAGGGACAGGGATCGCGGCACCCCTCCACTTT
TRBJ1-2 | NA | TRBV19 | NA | CAIKRGDGYTF | TGTGCCATTAAGAGGGGGGATGGCTACACCTTC
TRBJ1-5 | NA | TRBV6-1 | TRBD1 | CASTPDRDSRGNQPQHF | TGTGCCAGCACTCCCGACAGGGATAGTCGGGGCAATCAGCCCCAGCATTTT
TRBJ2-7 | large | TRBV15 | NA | CATSRNPGGRFPYEQYF | TGTGCCACCAGCAGAAACCCCGGGGGGCGATTCCCCTACGAGCAGTACTTC
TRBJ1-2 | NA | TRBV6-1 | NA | CASSPGSGDFYGYTF | TGTGCCAGCAGCCCCGGTTCAGGGGATTTCTATGGCTACACCTTC